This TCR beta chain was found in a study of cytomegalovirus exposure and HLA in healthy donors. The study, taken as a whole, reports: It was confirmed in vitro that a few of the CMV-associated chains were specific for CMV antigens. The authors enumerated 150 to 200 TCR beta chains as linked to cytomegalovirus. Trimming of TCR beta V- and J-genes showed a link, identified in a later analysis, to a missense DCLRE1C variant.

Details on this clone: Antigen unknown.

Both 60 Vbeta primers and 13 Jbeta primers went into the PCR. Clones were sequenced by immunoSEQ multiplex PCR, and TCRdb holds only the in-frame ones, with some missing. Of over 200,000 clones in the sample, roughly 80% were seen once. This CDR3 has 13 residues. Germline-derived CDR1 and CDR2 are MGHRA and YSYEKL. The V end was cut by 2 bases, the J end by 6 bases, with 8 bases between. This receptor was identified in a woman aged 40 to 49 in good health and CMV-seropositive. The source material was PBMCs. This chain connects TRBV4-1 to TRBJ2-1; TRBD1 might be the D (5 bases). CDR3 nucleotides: TGCGCCAGCAGCCAATGGGGCTTCAATGAGCAGTTCTTC. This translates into CASSQWGFNEQFF.